The 9 T cell receptor beta chains reported below all come from one sample, sequenced in a study of long-term antiretroviral therapy in people with HIV. The libraries were made with immunoSEQ v3.0 at survey level. Libraries were prepared by immunoSEQ multiplex PCR; TCRdb keeps only in-frame clonotypes and omits some of them. This repertoire shows about 20,000 clones, 82% found once; its top ten account for around a tenth. This sample comprised unsorted PBMCs, obtained less than 2.5 years after starting antiretroviral therapy. These receptors were collected from a man between 35 and 55 years old with HIV.

The gene calls are TRBV5-6 and TRBJ2-3; no firm D call. V was pared by 3 bases and J by 4 bases, with 9 bases between. The CDR3 covers 13 residues. The germline V gene has CDR1 SGHDT and CDR2 YYEEEE. The CDR3 protein is CASSSPLADTQYF. Here the CDR3 DNA reads TGTGCCAGCAGCTCCCCACTTGCAGATACGCAGTATTTT. Filled out from reference TRBV5-6 and TRBJ2-3, the complete variable domain reads DAGVTQSPTHLIKTRGQQVTLRCSPKSGHDTVSWYQQALGQGPQFIFQYYEEEERQRGNFPDRFSGHQFPNYSSELNVNALLLGDSALYLCASSSPLADTQYFGPGTRLTVL.

The sample holds one count of this clone. The chain uses TRBV7-2 and TRBJ2-2, with D unclear. V was trimmed by 4 bases and J by 0 bases, leaving 9 bases between them. Germline lookup yields CDR1 SGHTA and CDR2 FQGNSA. CDR3 length equals 15 residues. CDR3 in DNA: TGTGCCAGCAGCTCCTCCCAGTCGAACACCGGGGAGCTGTTTTTT. This translates into CASSSSQSNTGELFF.

The chain combines TRBV5-4 with TRBJ2-7; no firm D call. Germline CDR1 SGHNT, CDR2 YYREEE (reference sequence). The V end lost 4 bases, the J end lost 4 bases, and 12 bases lay between the germline ends. The CDR3 loop spans 13 amino acids. The CDR3 DNA is TGTGCCAGCAGCCCCAAATCGAATTACGAGCAGTACTTC. Encoded protein: CASSPKSNYEQYF. Full variable domain (outside the CDR3, taken from reference TRBV5-4 and TRBJ2-7): ETGVTQSPTHLIKTRGQQVTLRCSSQSGHNTVSWYQQALGQGPQFIFQYYREEENGRGNFPPRFSGLQFPNYSSELNVNALELDDSALYLCASSPKSNYEQYFGPGTRLTVT.

This chain connects TRBV6-1 to TRBJ1-1, with no clear D. In germline, CDR1 is MNHNS, CDR2 SASEGT. The CDR3 has 15 amino acids. Trimming cost V 5 bases and J 1 base, with 14 bases left between them. Written as DNA, the CDR3 is TGTGCCAGCAGTTTTGGGTCCCGGGGGAACACTGAAGCTTTCTTT. The encoded protein is CASSFGSRGNTEAFF.

The chain has TRBV20-1 and TRBJ1-2, with 10 nucleotides matching TRBD1. CDR1 and CDR2 (germline): DFQATT, SNEGSKA (reference sequence). The CDR3 has 11 residues. V was pared by 5 bases and J by 7 bases, with 1 base of the junction left unmatched. The CDR3 region is CSAGTGVGYTF. The CDR3 DNA reads as TGCAGTGCTGGGACAGGGGTTGGCTACACCTTC.

The chain uses TRBV4-2 and TRBJ2-7; 7 bases agree with TRBD1. V shed 4 bases and J 0 bases; nucleotides not matched to a gene: 6. The CDR3 has 15 residues. Germline CDR1 and CDR2: LGHNA and YNFKEQ. CDR3 region: CASSPLDRDSYEQYF. CDR3 bases: TGTGCCAGCAGCCCGTTAGACAGGGACTCCTACGAGCAGTACTTC.

This chain joins TRBV27 and TRBJ2-7; D gene unclear. V gave up 8 bases and J gave up 6 bases, with 23 bases separating them. CDR1 and CDR2 from the germline V gene are MNHEY and SMNVEV (reference sequence). CDR3 size: 15 residues. The CDR3 protein is CASLITTPLGSEQYF. The CDR3 region has the DNA TGTGCCAGCCTCATCACGACTCCCCTCGGCTCCGAGCAGTACTTC.

The V gene is TRBV25-1, the J gene TRBJ2-7; 9 bases match TRBD1. This CDR3 region has 13 residues. J gave up 5 bases and V 3 bases, and 2 bases lay outside the gene matches. Germline-derived CDR1 and CDR2 are MGHDK and SYGVNS. CDR3 loop: CASSDYRGHEQYF. The CDR3 nucleotides read TGTGCCAGCAGTGATTACAGGGGGCACGAGCAGTACTTC.

CDR3 in DNA: TGTGCCAGCAGTTTAGGGGGATCTGGAAACACCATATATTTT. Translating gives CASSLGGSGNTIYF. The chain carries TRBV6-5 and TRBJ1-3; a possible D gene is TRBD1 (6 bases). CDR3 length equals 14 residues. In germline, CDR1 is MNHEY, CDR2 SVGAGI. Trimming took 4 bases from V and 1 from J, leaving 8 bases between them.